The T cell receptor beta chain under discussion was sequenced for a study of breast tumors, draining lymph nodes, adjacent tissues. Study results and limitations: Compared with lymph nodes, tumors were less diverse; compared with nontumor tissue, more. Tumor T cell lymph node origin was a supported hypothesis, not proven. Luminal-like breast cancer showed significantly higher tumor–nontumor repertoire similarity than basal-like.

In regard to this clonotype: Its antigen is still unknown. With a much larger clone just one base away, this may be a read error.

The CDR3 is 13 residues long. V shed 8 bases and J shed 0 bases, with 8 bases lying between them. Germline CDR1 SNHLY, CDR2 FYNNEI. TCRdb itself ran the multiplex PCR reads through MiXCR, one entry per CDR3 protein. In the table there are 130,000 or so distinct CDR3 sequences, approximately 20% of which are singletons. Samples came from axillary lymph nodes draining the breast cancer. The source material was axillary lymph node tissue. The TCR was taken from a female donor with breast cancer. Some clones in this sample may be carry-over from other donors' samples. The rearrangement joins TRBV2 to TRBJ1-3; tentatively, D is TRBD1 (6 bases). The CDR3 protein is CASPGVSGNTIYF. CDR3 bases: TGTGCCAGCCCAGGGGTCTCTGGAAACACCATATATTTT.